The 26 T cell receptor beta chains listed next were all sequenced from one sample in a study of neurological immune-mediated disorders. TCRdb passed the 5' RACE reads through MiXCR, listing each CDR3 protein once. The sample carries some 70,000 distinct CDR3 sequences, 3.4% recorded once. The source material was PBMCs. These receptors all come from a man aged 40-49 years with multiple sclerosis.

In its sample, this clonotype was seen many times. The chain carries TRBV7-2 and TRBJ2-3; no clear D gene. Deletions cut 5 bases from V and 1 base from J, with 16 bases between. CDR3 length: 16 amino acids. Germline V gene sequence: CDR1 SGHTA, CDR2 FQGNSA. CDR3 bases: TGTGCCAGCAGCCCCGGGCCCAAGGTCGGCACAGATACGCAGTATTTT. Translated, it gives CASSPGPKVGTDTQYF. Supplemented by reference TRBV7-2 and TRBJ2-3, the full variable domain reads GAGVSQSPSNKVTEKGKDVELRCDPISGHTALYWYRQSLGQGLEFLIYFQGNSAPDKSGLPSDRFSAERTGGSVSTLTIQRTQQEDSAVYLCASSPGPKVGTDTQYFGPGTRLTVL.

The rearrangement links TRBV10-3 to TRBJ1-2; 8 bases agree with TRBD1. Trimming cost V 5 bases and J 6 bases; bases outside gene matches: 5. This CDR3 is 13 amino acids long. CDR1 and CDR2 (germline): ENHRY, SYGVKD. Written as DNA, the CDR3 is TGTGCCATCAGTTCAGGGGGCCGGAATGGCTACACCTTC. Its protein is CAISSGGRNGYTF.

This clonotype was seen repeatedly, ten times or more. This chain uses TRBV5-1 with TRBJ2-1, with D perhaps TRBD1 or TRBD2 (6 bases each). In germline, CDR1 is SGHRS, CDR2 YFSETQ. V lost 0 bases, J lost 10 bases, and 20 bases lay in between. This CDR3 region has 16 residues. CDR3 in amino acids: CASSLAYGGPTSEQFF. DNA of the CDR3: TGCGCCAGCAGCTTGGCCTACGGGGGCCCCACCTCAGAGCAGTTCTTC.

This clonotype has a count of ten or more. The V and J genes are TRBV20-1 and TRBJ1-1; D is possibly TRBD1 (6 bases). V was cut by 6 bases and J by 0 bases, with 11 bases left in between. Per the germline V gene, CDR1 is DFQATT and CDR2 is SNEGSKA (reference sequence). CDR3 length: 13 amino acids. The CDR3 sequence: CSALGGVNTEAFF. The CDR3 nucleotides are TGCAGTGCCCTAGGGGGAGTGAACACTGAAGCTTTCTTT.

Many counts were recorded for this clonotype. As DNA, the CDR3 is TGTGCCAGCAGCGACAGGGGGATCTATGGCTACACCTTC. Translated: CASSDRGIYGYTF. J is TRBJ1-2 and V is TRBV27; 9 positions agree with TRBD1. The CDR3 totals 13 residues. J lost 4 bases, V lost 6 bases, and 3 bases had no gene match. Germline lookup yields CDR1 MNHEY and CDR2 SMNVEV (reference sequence).

This clonotype was counted many times. At one end the junction does not follow the germline gene, possibly because of a read error. The CDR3 protein is CASSPGAGNSIYF. The CDR3 nucleotides are TGTGCCAGCAGCCCCGGCGCAGGGAACAGCATATATTTT. The chain couples TRBV3-1 to TRBJ1-3, with a weak D call TRBD1 (5 bases). CDR1 LGHDT and CDR2 YNNKEL come from the germline V gene (reference sequence). This CDR3 is built from 13 residues.

This clonotype was seen repeatedly, ten times or more. This sequence joins TRBV6-5 and TRBJ1-1; tentative D call: TRBD1 (5 bases). The germline gives CDR1 MNHEY, CDR2 SVGAGI. The CDR3 is 13 amino acids. V was cut by 7 bases and J by 5 bases, with 14 bases left in between. CDR3 protein: CASNQGKGTEAFF. DNA for the CDR3: TGTGCCAGCAATCAGGGCAAGGGAACTGAAGCTTTCTTT.

Of note for this clonotype: Just one base apart from a much larger clone, this may be a read error. The V gene is TRBV20-1, the J gene TRBJ2-2; TRBD1 is a possible D gene (5 bases). The CDR3 has 14 residues. Germline V gene data show CDR1 as DFQATT and CDR2 as SNEGSKA (reference sequence). Written as DNA, the CDR3 is TGCAGTGCTAGAAACACAGGTTCCACCGTGGAGCTGTTTTTT. Translated: CSARNTGSTVELFF.

This clonotype was observed many times. The V gene is TRBV6-5, the J gene TRBJ2-3, with D uncertain. CDR1 is MNHEY, CDR2 SVGAGI, per germline. With 2 bases removed from V and 2 bases from J, the gap between germline ends came to 5 bases. There are 13 residues in the CDR3. The CDR3, as DNA: TGTGCCAGCAGTTACCGGGCCACAGATACGCAGTATTTT. This codes for CASSYRATDTQYF.

This clonotype was found many times. The rearrangement links TRBV5-1 to TRBJ2-2, with D possibly TRBD1 on 6 matching bases. The CDR3 consists of 17 residues. Germline CDR1 is SGHRS and CDR2 is YFSETQ. Trimming removed 0 bases at V and 5 bases at J, with 17 bases between. CDR3 region: CASSLAPGDAGTGELFF. CDR3 DNA: TGCGCCAGCAGCTTGGCCCCAGGGGACGCCGGGACCGGGGAGCTGTTTTTT. Full variable domain (outside the CDR3, taken from reference TRBV5-1 and TRBJ2-2): KAGVTQTPRYLIKTRGQQVTLSCSPISGHRSVSWYQQTPGQGLQFLFEYFSETQRNKGNFPGRFSGRQFSNSRSEMNVSTLELGDSALYLCASSLAPGDAGTGELFFGEGSRLTVL.

A word on this clonotype: This sequence may be a read error, since a much larger clone differs from it by one base. The chain uses TRBV27 and TRBJ1-1; D not certain. The CDR3 covers 13 residues. Germline-derived CDR1 and CDR2 are MNHEY and SMNVEV (reference sequence). CDR3 sequence: CVSRWDHNTEAFF. CDR3 sequence (DNA): TGTGTCAGCAGGTGGGATCATAACACTGAAGCTTTCTTT.

This clonotype was seen repeatedly, ten times or more. The gene calls are TRBV20-1 and TRBJ2-3, with D perhaps TRBD2 (5 bases). This CDR3 has 12 amino acids. Per germline, CDR1 DFQATT and CDR2 SNEGSKA (reference sequence). Trimming left V 5 bases short and J 0 bases short, with 6 bases between. DNA for the CDR3: TGCAGTGCTGGACTTAGCACAGATACGCAGTATTTT. Its translation: CSAGLSTDTQYF.

In its sample, this clonotype was seen many times. The chain uses TRBV27 and TRBJ2-5; D is unresolved. V lost 0 bases, J lost 3 bases, and 8 bases lay in between. The germline CDR1 and CDR2 sequences are MNHEY and SMNVEV (reference sequence). This CDR3 has 14 amino acids. The CDR3 DNA follows: TGTGCCAGCAGTTTATCTCGGTCCAAAGAGACCCAGTACTTC. It encodes CASSLSRSKETQYF.

This clonotype was picked up many times. This CDR3 is CASSFQPDGITEAFF. CDR3 in DNA: TGCGCCAGCAGCTTCCAACCCGACGGGATTACTGAAGCTTTCTTT. The chain uses TRBV5-1 and TRBJ1-1, with D unclear. Germline V gene sequence: CDR1 SGHRS, CDR2 YFSETQ. This CDR3 comprises 15 residues. V lost 2 bases to trimming and J lost 5 bases, with 16 bases between them.

The table lists this clonotype with many counts. This rearrangement joins TRBV27 to TRBJ1-5; 7 positions agree with TRBD1. Germline V gene data show CDR1 as MNHEY and CDR2 as SMNVEV (reference sequence). The CDR3 sequence is 17 residues long. V shed 2 bases, J shed 7 bases, and the junction held 14 bases outside the gene matches. CDR3 loop: CASSLGRIQGTGQPQHF. The CDR3 DNA is TGTGCCAGCAGTTTAGGCCGTATACAGGGGACCGGGCAGCCCCAGCATTTT.

Ten or more counts support this clonotype. V usage is TRBV18 and J usage is TRBJ2-2, with 9 bases fitting TRBD1. The CDR3 consists of 15 residues. Germline V gene lookup returns CDR1 KGHSH and CDR2 LQKENI. V shed 6 bases and J 3 bases; nucleotides not matched to a gene: 5. The CDR3 bases are TGTGCCAGCTCGACTAGGACAGGGGACACCGGGGAGCTGTTTTTT. Translation: CASSTRTGDTGELFF.

Many counts were recorded for this clonotype. CDR3 amino acids: CASSFDRSSYEQYF. CDR3 bases: TGTGCCAGCAGCTTTGACAGGAGCTCCTACGAGCAGTACTTC. The rearrangement uses TRBV5-5 and TRBJ2-7, with D maybe TRBD1 (6 bases). This CDR3 is built from 14 residues. CDR1 is SGHKS and CDR2 is YYEKEE in the germline V gene (reference sequence). V was pared by 2 bases and J by 0 bases, with 9 bases between.

This clonotype was seen repeatedly, ten times or more. The rearrangement links TRBV9 to TRBJ2-7; TRBD2 aligns across 13 bases. CDR1 SGDLS and CDR2 YYNGEE come from the germline V gene. V shed 3 bases, J shed 1 base, and the junction held 13 bases outside the gene matches. The CDR3 is made up of 19 amino acids. CDR3 protein: CASSAGTSGKGFDSYEQYF. The CDR3 coding sequence is TGTGCCAGCAGCGCTGGGACTAGCGGGAAAGGGTTTGATTCCTACGAGCAGTACTTC.

This clonotype was observed a few times. The chain is built from TRBV20-1 and TRBJ2-7, with a possible D match to TRBD2 (5 bases). There are 15 residues in the CDR3. V was shortened by 3 bases and J by 5 bases, with 20 bases between the two germline ends. Germline-derived CDR1 and CDR2 are DFQATT and SNEGSKA (reference sequence). The CDR3 DNA follows: TGCAGTGCTAGTTCGAGGGCAGGTCGAAGGGACGAGCAGTACTTC. This encodes CSASSRAGRRDEQYF.

This clonotype was counted ten times or more. This chain connects TRBV27 to TRBJ2-1, with 10 bases matching TRBD1. Trimming cost V 5 bases and J 6 bases; bases outside gene matches: 4. CDR1 MNHEY and CDR2 SMNVEV come from the germline V gene (reference sequence). There are 14 residues in the CDR3. The CDR3 sequence is CASSPRTGGNEQFF. The DNA for the CDR3 is TGTGCCAGCAGTCCCCGGACAGGGGGCAATGAGCAGTTCTTC.

At least ten counts were recorded for this clonotype. V usage is TRBV7-9 and J usage is TRBJ2-1, with 8 nucleotides matching TRBD2. CDR1 is SEHNR, CDR2 FQNEAQ, per germline (reference sequence). This CDR3 is built from 15 residues. After removal of 2 bases from V and 4 bases from J, the junction contained 4 bases not matched to a gene. The CDR3 reads CASSLIAGPYNEQFF. As DNA, the CDR3 is TGTGCCAGCAGCTTAATAGCGGGACCGTACAATGAGCAGTTCTTC.

The sample holds many counts of this clonotype. The CDR3 spells CASSYSEGSGDGYTF. The CDR3 region has the DNA TGTGCCAGCAGTTACTCAGAGGGATCAGGGGATGGCTACACCTTC. The rearrangement uses TRBV6-5 and TRBJ1-2, with a weak D call TRBD1 (6 bases). There are 15 residues in the CDR3. V dropped 0 bases and J dropped 6 bases, with 14 bases sitting between them. CDR1 is MNHEY, CDR2 SVGAGI, per germline.

The table lists this clonotype with many counts. The chain is built from TRBV20-1 and TRBJ2-2; 10 positions match TRBD1. The length of the CDR3 is 17 residues. The V gene's germline CDR1 is DFQATT and CDR2 SNEGSKA (reference sequence). Trimming cost V 3 bases and J 6 bases; bases outside gene matches: 13. CDR3 coding DNA: TGCAGTGCTAGTCCTGATCCGGGACAGGGGATTTCCGGGGAGCTGTTTTTT. It codes for CSASPDPGQGISGELFF.

This clonotype showed up many times. CDR3 sequence (DNA): TGTGCCAGCAGCTTAGGAGTCGTCGCAGATACGCAGTATTTT. Protein: CASSLGVVADTQYF. V usage is TRBV7-2 and J usage is TRBJ2-3, with D unresolved. The CDR3 sequence is 14 residues long. Between the trimmed V and J ends, which lost 1 base and 4 bases, there was a span of 9 bases. In germline, CDR1 is SGHTA, CDR2 FQGNSA.

The table lists this clonotype with many counts. The chain joins TRBV9 to TRBJ1-6; perhaps TRBD1 as D (6 bases). With 2 bases removed from V and 10 bases from J, the gap between germline ends came to 25 bases. Germline CDR1 reads SGDLS; CDR2 reads YYNGEE. The CDR3 runs to 18 residues. CDR3 nucleotide sequence: TGTGCCAGCAGCGTCGAGGGGGACACCCAACGGCAAAGGTCACCCCTCCACTTT. Its protein is CASSVEGDTQRQRSPLHF.

This clonotype was seen at least ten times. The chain employs TRBV4-2 and TRBJ2-5; TRBD2 might be the D (6 bases). With 0 bases removed from V and 5 bases from J, the gap between germline ends came to 16 bases. CDR1 and CDR2 from the germline V gene are LGHNA and YNFKEQ. The CDR3 covers 16 residues. CDR3 region: CASSQDLGGAVETQYF. The DNA of the CDR3 is TGTGCCAGCAGCCAAGATCTAGGAGGGGCGGTTGAGACCCAGTACTTC.